The sequence of this T cell receptor (beta chain) was determined in a study of memory CD4+ T cells and cytomegalovirus serostatus. Overall study context: Healthy Belgian adult donors included about nine CMV-positive and 24 CMV-negative people.

As regards this clone: Its antigen is not known.

Single viable CD3+CD4+CD8-CD45RO+ cells were sorted as the memory CD4+ T cells. The CDR3 contains 13 residues. Germline V lookup: CDR1 LNHDA, CDR2 SQIVND (reference sequence). Trimming left V 3 bases short and J 5 bases short, with 10 bases between. General study findings and limits: About 40% of the roughly 160 known CMV-associated TCRbeta sequences appeared in CD4+ memory.

Authors' methods: After removing out-of-frame reads, under 2.5 million distinct TCRbeta sequences remained. Here immunoSEQ multiplex PCR was the method, and the copy in TCRdb shows in-frame clones only, minus some. V, J and clone size reflect that table, while D and trimming were determined from the DNA. This table has about 59,000 clones, roughly 75% appearing once. The chain uses TRBV19 and TRBJ1-1; possible D gene TRBD1, 6 bases. Sequencing used memory CD4+ T cells from blood. This TCR was sampled from an adult in good health and CMV-seronegative. Some clones in this sample may be carry-over from other donors' samples. The CDR3 region has the DNA TGTGCCAGTAGTATTAACAGGGATACTGAAGCTTTCTTT. This codes for CASSINRDTEAFF.